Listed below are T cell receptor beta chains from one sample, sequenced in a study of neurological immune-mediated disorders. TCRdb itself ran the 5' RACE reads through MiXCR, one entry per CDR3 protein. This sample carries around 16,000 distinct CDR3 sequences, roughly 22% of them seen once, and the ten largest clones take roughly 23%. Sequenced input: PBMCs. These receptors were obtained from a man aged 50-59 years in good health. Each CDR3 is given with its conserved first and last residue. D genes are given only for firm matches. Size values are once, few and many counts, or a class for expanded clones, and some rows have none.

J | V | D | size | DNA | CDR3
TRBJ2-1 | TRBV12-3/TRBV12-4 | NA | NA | TGTGCCACCTCCGATAATGAGCAGTTCTTC | CATSDNEQFF
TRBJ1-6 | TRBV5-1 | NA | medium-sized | TGCGCCAGCAGCTTGTCCCTGCATTCACCCCTCCACTTT | CASSLSLHSPLHF
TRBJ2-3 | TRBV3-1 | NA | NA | TGTGCCAGCGCTTCGCGGGACACAGATACGCAGTATTTT | CASASRDTDTQYF
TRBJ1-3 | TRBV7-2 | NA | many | TGTGCCAGCAGCTCCCCCGGGGGGTATGGAAACACCATATATTTT | CASSSPGGYGNTIYF
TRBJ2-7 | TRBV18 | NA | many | TGTGCCAGCTCACCTTCATTCATCAGGAGCTCCTACGAGCAGTACTTC | CASSPSFIRSSYEQYF
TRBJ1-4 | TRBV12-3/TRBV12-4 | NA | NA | TGTGCCAGCAGTTTTGGGGGGCGGAGTAATGAAAAACTGTTTTTT | CASSFGGRSNEKLFF
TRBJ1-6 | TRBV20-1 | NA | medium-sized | TGCAGTGCTAGCTTGCGTTCGAATTCACCCCTCCACTTT | CSASLRSNSPLHF
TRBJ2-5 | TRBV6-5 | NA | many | TGTGCCAGCAGTTACTCGGGGGCTCGAGGAGAGACCCAGTACTTC | CASSYSGARGETQYF
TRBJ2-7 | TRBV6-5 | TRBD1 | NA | TGTGCCAGCAGTAGACAGGGGGCAAGGAACGAGCAGTACTTC | CASSRQGARNEQYF
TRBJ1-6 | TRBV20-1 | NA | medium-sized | TGCAGTGCCACTACGACGGGTCTAGATAATTCACCCCTCCACTTT | CSATTTGLDNSPLHF
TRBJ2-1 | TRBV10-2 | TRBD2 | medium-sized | TGCGCCAGCAGCTGGGGAGGGGAGAATGAGCAGTTCTTC | CASSWGGENEQFF
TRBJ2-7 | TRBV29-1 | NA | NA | TGCAGCGTTGGTGACAGGACCTCCTACGAGCAGTACTTC | CSVGDRTSYEQYF
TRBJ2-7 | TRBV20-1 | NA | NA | TGCAGTGCTAGTGTCCGCAGCATAGGCTACGAGCAGTACTTC | CSASVRSIGYEQYF
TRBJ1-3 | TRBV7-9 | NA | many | TGTGCCAGCACCCCGGGACGGGACGTTACTGGAAACACCATATATTTT | CASTPGRDVTGNTIYF
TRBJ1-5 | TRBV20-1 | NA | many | TGCAGTGCTAGAGATTTGACAAGGTACAATCAGCCCCAGCATTTT | CSARDLTRYNQPQHF
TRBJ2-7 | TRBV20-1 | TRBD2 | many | TGCAGTGCCACAGCGGCTAGCGGGAGCTACGAGCAGTACTTC | CSATAASGSYEQYF
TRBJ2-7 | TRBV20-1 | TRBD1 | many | TGCAGTGCTAGAAATCGGCAGGGGGCCGGCAGCACCTACGAGCAGTACTTC | CSARNRQGAGSTYEQYF
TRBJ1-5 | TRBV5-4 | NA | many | TGTGCCAGCAGCGCACAGGGACAGCCCCAGCATTTT | CASSAQGQPQHF
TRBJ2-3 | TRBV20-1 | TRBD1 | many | TGCAGTGCTAGGGCAGGGGGCGCAATTAGCACAGATACGCAGTATTTT | CSARAGGAISTDTQYF
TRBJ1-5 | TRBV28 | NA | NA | TGTGCCAGCAGTCGGGGGGGGAGCAATCAGCCCCAGCATTTT | CASSRGGSNQPQHF
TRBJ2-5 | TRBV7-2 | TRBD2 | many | TGTGCCAGCAGTCAAGTTGGCGGGGGGGGCGGTTTGGCCCAGTACTTC | CASSQVGGGGGLAQYF
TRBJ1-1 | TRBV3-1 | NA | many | TGTGCCAGCAGCCACCATGACGGCACTGAAGCTTTCTTT | CASSHHDGTEAFF
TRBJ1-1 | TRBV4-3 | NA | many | TGCGCCAGCAGAAGTGAGAACACTGAAGCTTTCTTT | CASRSENTEAFF
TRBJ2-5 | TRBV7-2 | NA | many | TGTGCCAGCAGATCCCGGGACATGATGATTCGAGAGACCCAGTACTTC | CASRSRDMMIRETQYF
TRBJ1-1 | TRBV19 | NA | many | TGTGCCAGTAGTGCGCAGGGTGGGACTGAAGCTTTCTTT | CASSAQGGTEAFF
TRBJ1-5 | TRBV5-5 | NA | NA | TGTGCCAGCAGCTCTGAATTGCGGGCAGGTAATAGCAATCAGCCCCAGCATTTT | CASSSELRAGNSNQPQHF
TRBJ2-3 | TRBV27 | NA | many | TGTGCCAGCAGACAGGCTAGCACAGATACGCAGTATTTT | CASRQASTDTQYF
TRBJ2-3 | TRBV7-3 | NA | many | TGTGCCAGCAGCTTTGGTATGGGCACAGATACGCAGTATTTT | CASSFGMGTDTQYF
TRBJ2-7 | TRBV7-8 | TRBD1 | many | TGTGCCAGCAGCTACGGACAGGGGGCGGGCGAGCAGTACTTC | CASSYGQGAGEQYF
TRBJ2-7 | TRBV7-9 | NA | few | TGTGCCAGCATCATCGGGGCGAGCTCCTACGAGCAGTACTTC | CASIIGASSYEQYF
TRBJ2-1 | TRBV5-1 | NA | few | TGCGCCAGCAGCTTGGTTTCTTACAATGAGCAGTTCTTC | CASSLVSYNEQFF
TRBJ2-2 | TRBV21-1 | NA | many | TGTGCCAGCAGACGACTAGCGGGAGGGACCGGGGAGCTGTTTTTT | CASRRLAGGTGELFF
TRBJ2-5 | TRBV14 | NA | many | TGTGCCAGCAGCCAAGATCGAAAGACCCAGTACTTC | CASSQDRKTQYF
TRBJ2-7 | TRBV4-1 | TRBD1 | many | TGCGCCAGCAGCCAACGCGGGACAGGTTCCGCGGAGCAGTACTTC | CASSQRGTGSAEQYF
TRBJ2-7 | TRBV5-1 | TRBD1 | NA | TGCGCCAGCAGCTTCGAGACAGGGGGCAACGAGCAGTACTTC | CASSFETGGNEQYF
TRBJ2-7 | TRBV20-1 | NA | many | TGCAGTGCTCCCCTGACTAGCTCCTACGAGCAGTACTTC | CSAPLTSSYEQYF
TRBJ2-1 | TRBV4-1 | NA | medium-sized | TGCGCCAGCAGCCAAGGGGGGGCAGGCCTTTACAATGAGCAGTTCTTC | CASSQGGAGLYNEQFF
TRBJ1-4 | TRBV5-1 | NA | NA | TGCGCCAGCAGGTTCCCGGGAGCCAGGGAAAAACTGTTTTTT | CASRFPGAREKLFF
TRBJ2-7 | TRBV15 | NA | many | TGTGCCACCAGCAGAGACCCAGGATGGGAGCAGTACTTC | CATSRDPGWEQYF
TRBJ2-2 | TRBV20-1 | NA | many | TGCAGTGCTAGTAGGCTGGGGAACACCGGGGAGCTGTTTTTT | CSASRLGNTGELFF
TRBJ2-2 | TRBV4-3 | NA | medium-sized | TGCGCCAGCAGCCTAGCGGCGAACACCGGGGAGCTGTTTTTT | CASSLAANTGELFF
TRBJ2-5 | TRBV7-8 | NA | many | TGTGCCAGCAGCTTTTCGCCAGGGCGGCAAGAGACCCAGTACTTC | CASSFSPGRQETQYF
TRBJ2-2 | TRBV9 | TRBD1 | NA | TGTGCCAGCAGCCGGGGACAGGGGAACACCGGGGAGCTGTTTTTT | CASSRGQGNTGELFF
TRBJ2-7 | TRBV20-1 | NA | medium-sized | TGCAGTGCAAAAGGGCCCCCGCAACCCTACGAGCAGTACTTC | CSAKGPPQPYEQYF
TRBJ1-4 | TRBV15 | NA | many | TGTGCCACCAGCAGAGATTTAGGGACGGCTAATGAAAAACTGTTTTTT | CATSRDLGTANEKLFF
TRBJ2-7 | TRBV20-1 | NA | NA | TGCAGTGCCATGGCCGGAACCTACGAGCAGTACTTC | CSAMAGTYEQYF
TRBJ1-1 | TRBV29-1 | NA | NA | TGCAGCGGGGAGGTCCGAGATCGCACTGAAGCTTTCTTT | CSGEVRDRTEAFF
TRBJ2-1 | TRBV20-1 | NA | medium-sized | TGCAGTGCTAGGGCCCCAAAGGGTGAGCAGTTCTTC | CSARAPKGEQFF
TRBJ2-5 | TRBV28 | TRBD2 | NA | TGTGCCAGCAGTGGCGGGGGCCCCGCTAGCGGGAGAAGGGAGACCCAGTACTTC | CASSGGGPASGRRETQYF